This TCR beta chain was found in a study of cytomegalovirus exposure and HLA in healthy donors. PCR used 60 Vbeta primers and 13 Jbeta primers. Using immunoSEQ multiplex PCR, the repertoire was profiled, and TCRdb retains in-frame clones only, with some absent. This table has under 150,000 clones, 80% to 85% appearing once. Trimming at V came to 0 bases and at J to 7 bases, leaving 5 bases not matched to a gene. This CDR3 has 17 amino acids. CDR1 is SGHNT and CDR2 is YYREEE in the germline V gene (reference sequence). This clone was seen only once. The TCR originated in a man aged 18 to 30 in good health and CMV-seronegative. Sequenced sample: PBMCs. The chain uses TRBV5-4 and TRBJ2-1; 15 bases map to TRBD2. The CDR3 sequence is CASSLEGGTSGGNEQFF. CDR3 DNA sequence: TGTGCCAGCAGCTTGGAGGGCGGGACTAGCGGGGGGAATGAGCAGTTCTTC.